One T cell receptor (beta chain) is described in this entry. Germline loops: CDR1 LNHNV, CDR2 YYDKDF (reference sequence). The CDR3 sequence is 15 residues long. The junction had 10 bases not matched to a gene; V was cut back by 8 bases and J by 4 bases. The sample comes from a study of blood T cell repertoires in COVID-19. For the study at large: Material from acute and convalescent COVID-19 was sourced from the United States, Italy and Spain. The cDNA or gDNA used as material had been derived from T cells, B-cell-depleted T cells, or PBMCs.

In the original processing: Estimates of nucleated cell counts were drawn from the amplification of reference gene primers. This table comes from immunoSEQ multiplex PCR, and its TCRdb copy is limited to in-frame clones, with some not included. The V and J calls and clone size were taken over from that table, and D and trimming were inferred from the DNA. The sample contains 250,000 to 300,000 clones, roughly 80% of which appear only once. The source material was peripheral blood. The genes are TRBV15 and TRBJ2-1; 8 bases fit TRBD2. The clonotype originates from a man between 60 and 75 years old who had recovered from COVID-19. The CDR3: CATGRGSGSYNEQFF. The CDR3 nucleotides read TGTGCCACCGGACGCGGAAGCGGGAGTTACAATGAGCAGTTCTTC.